The 22 T cell receptor beta chains given below trace back to one sample, sequenced in a study of CD8 T cells in ankylosing spondylitis. TCRdb re-derived calls from the 5' RACE reads in MiXCR, one entry per CDR3 protein. The sample records about 240,000 distinct CDR3 sequences, over 8.5% being singletons. The sequenced material came from blood, either unsorted or a sorted T cell fraction (not recorded which). The receptors stem from a male donor with ankylosing spondylitis or in good health (not recorded which).

This clonotype was observed many times. The V and J genes are TRBV11-2 and TRBJ2-5; 8 nucleotides align to TRBD1. J was trimmed by 1 base and V by 3 bases; bases with no gene match: 7. This CDR3 contains 16 residues. CDR1 SGHAT and CDR2 FQNNGV come from the germline V gene. CDR3 sequence reads: CASSLGDRSIQETQYF. The CDR3 bases are TGTGCCAGCAGCTTGGGGGACAGGTCCATCCAAGAGACCCAGTACTTC.

This clonotype was seen repeatedly, ten times or more. This chain uses TRBV5-4 with TRBJ2-1; perhaps TRBD1 as D (6 bases). This CDR3 region has 13 residues. Trimming took off 0 bases at V and 10 bases at J, with 11 bases between the two ends. Germline assignment: CDR1 SGHNT and CDR2 YYREEE (reference sequence). The CDR3: CASSLGEQGEQFF. As DNA, the CDR3 is TGTGCCAGCAGCTTGGGCGAGCAGGGGGAGCAGTTCTTC.

The table lists this clonotype with many counts. The genes are TRBV20-1 and TRBJ2-7; D may be TRBD2 (7 bases). Trimming took off 6 bases at V and 7 bases at J, with 13 bases between the two ends. This CDR3 comprises 11 residues. Looked up from germline, CDR1 is DFQATT and CDR2 is SNEGSKA (reference sequence). The CDR3 DNA reads TGCAGTGCACAAAGGGGGGGGGAGCAGTACTTC. Translation: CSAQRGGEQYF.

This clonotype was observed a handful of times. The chain combines TRBV20-1 with TRBJ2-3; tentative D call: TRBD1 (5 bases). This CDR3 has 16 amino acids. Trimming cost V 2 bases and J 1 base, with 16 bases left between them. The germline V gene encodes CDR1 DFQATT and CDR2 SNEGSKA (reference sequence). The CDR3 reads CSARLTGTDRTDTQYF. Written as DNA, the CDR3 is TGCAGTGCTAGACTTACAGGAACCGATCGCACAGATACGCAGTATTTT.

The chain joins TRBV5-5 to TRBJ1-6; D gene ambiguous. Trimming removed 0 bases at V and 10 bases at J, with 11 bases between. The CDR3 totals 14 residues. Germline V gives CDR1 SGHKS, CDR2 YYEKEE (reference sequence). This chain's CDR3 is CASSLDLRESPLHF. Written as DNA, the CDR3 is TGTGCCAGCAGCTTGGACCTGCGGGAATCACCCCTCCACTTT. Full variable domain (remainder filled in from reference TRBV5-5 and TRBJ1-6): DAGVTQSPTHLIKTRGQQVTLRCSPISGHKSVSWYQQVLGQGPQFIFQYYEKEERGRGNFPDRFSARQFPNYSSELNVNALLLGDSALYLCASSLDLRESPLHFGNGTRLTVT.

This clonotype was seen ten or more times. The CDR3 DNA is TGCGCCAGCAGCCTCGGACAGGGTTATGAGCAGTTCTTC. This encodes CASSLGQGYEQFF. The chain combines TRBV4-3 with TRBJ2-1, with 8 bases lining up with TRBD1. This CDR3 spans 13 amino acids. Per germline, CDR1 LGHNA and CDR2 YSLEER. J was trimmed by 8 bases and V by 4 bases; bases with no gene match: 4.

This clonotype was counted ten times or more. The chain's CDR3 is CSAHGLAGGLKDTQYF. In DNA, the CDR3 is TGCAGTGCTCACGGACTAGCGGGGGGGCTTAAAGATACGCAGTATTTT. The genes are TRBV20-1 and TRBJ2-3; 15 nucleotides agree with TRBD2. Trimming took 5 bases from V and 5 from J; bases not matched to a gene: 8. This CDR3 has 16 residues. Germline loops: CDR1 DFQATT, CDR2 SNEGSKA (reference sequence).

This clonotype has a count of ten or more. This chain connects TRBV5-1 to TRBJ2-3; no firm D call. CDR3 length equals 14 residues. V lost 7 bases, J lost 1 base, and 13 bases lay in between. From germline, CDR1 is SGHRS and CDR2 YFSETQ. For the CDR3, the DNA is TGCGCCAGCCACGAGAGATTTGGCACAGATACGCAGTATTTT. It codes for CASHERFGTDTQYF.

The V call is TRBV5-1, the J call TRBJ1-1, with D tentatively TRBD1 (5 bases). In germline, CDR1 is SGHRS, CDR2 YFSETQ. This CDR3 contains 13 residues. The V end lost 3 bases, the J end lost 7 bases, and 13 bases lay between the germline ends. The CDR3 spells CASSWTGGGEAFF. CDR3 DNA sequence: TGCGCCAGCAGCTGGACCGGGGGGGGTGAAGCTTTCTTT.

This clonotype was observed a few times. The gene calls are TRBV20-1 and TRBJ1-3; 7 nucleotides align to TRBD1. The V segment lost 0 bases and the J segment 4 bases; nucleotides outside the gene matches: 12. This CDR3 comprises 17 residues. CDR1 and CDR2 from the germline V gene are DFQATT and SNEGSKA (reference sequence). The CDR3 protein is CSARDPTGTAGGNTIYF. The CDR3 DNA is TGCAGTGCTAGAGATCCAACAGGGACAGCGGGAGGAAACACCATATATTTT.

Many counts were recorded for this clonotype. V usage is TRBV29-1 and J usage is TRBJ2-5; no reliable D call. The CDR3 consists of 13 residues. Deletions cut 3 bases from V and 2 bases from J, with 10 bases between. From germline, CDR1 is SQVTM and CDR2 ANQGSEA. This CDR3 reads CSVDVMGQETQYF. The CDR3 nucleotides are TGCAGCGTTGATGTTATGGGACAAGAGACCCAGTACTTC.

This clonotype was counted only a few times. The gene calls are TRBV5-5 and TRBJ1-1, with unresolved D. The V end lost 0 bases, the J end lost 1 base, and 10 bases lay between the germline ends. CDR3 length equals 15 residues. Germline values: CDR1 SGHKS, CDR2 YYEKEE (reference sequence). The CDR3 here is CASSLEGFRNTEAFF. CDR3 coding DNA: TGTGCCAGCAGCTTGGAGGGATTTCGGAACACTGAAGCTTTCTTT.

This clonotype was seen many times. The chain uses TRBV12-3 or TRBV12-4 and TRBJ2-2; D is ambiguous. V was clipped by 4 bases and J by 0 bases, with 9 bases between them. The CDR3 is 15 amino acids. CDR3 sequence (DNA): TGTGCCAGCAGTTACACCAGCCCGAACACCGGGGAGCTGTTTTTT. Amino acids: CASSYTSPNTGELFF.

This clonotype occurred many times. The rearrangement joins TRBV4-3 to TRBJ2-5, with no clear D. Per the germline V gene, CDR1 is LGHNA and CDR2 is YSLEER. Trimming took 3 bases from V and 0 from J, leaving 26 bases between them. The CDR3 totals 20 residues. The CDR3 DNA sequence: TGCGCCAGCAGCCACCTATCCTATCCCCGTGGCATTGAGGACCAAGAGACCCAGTACTTC. Translation: CASSHLSYPRGIEDQETQYF.

This clonotype was counted ten times or more. The chain uses TRBV12-3 or TRBV12-4 and TRBJ2-5; unclear D gene. The CDR3 totals 14 residues. Deletions cut 6 bases from V and 1 base from J, with 12 bases between. CDR3 in DNA: TGTGCCAGCAGCGCAACACCATCCCAAGAGACCCAGTACTTC. Amino acids: CASSATPSQETQYF.

This clonotype was found many times. The genes are TRBV29-1 and TRBJ2-2, with D unresolved. This CDR3 comprises 12 residues. Germline CDR1 is SQVTM and CDR2 is ANQGSEA. With 2 bases removed from V and 9 bases from J, the gap between germline ends came to 10 bases. The CDR3 sequence is CSVEQDSRELFF. In DNA form, the CDR3 reads TGCAGCGTTGAACAGGATTCCCGGGAGCTGTTTTTT.

V usage is TRBV4-1 and J usage is TRBJ1-2; D might be TRBD1 (5 bases). This CDR3 region has 16 residues. V lost 0 bases and J 8 bases, leaving 19 bases between the germline ends. Germline CDR1 MGHRA, CDR2 YSYEKL. DNA for the CDR3: TGCGCCAGCAGCCAAGACCTGGTCGGGGCAGGAGGGGGCTACACCTTC. It is translated as CASSQDLVGAGGGYTF.

Many counts were recorded for this clonotype. The J gene is TRBJ2-7, the V gene TRBV12-3 or TRBV12-4; TRBD2 matches 14 bases. V gave up 5 bases and J gave up 4 bases; unmatched junction bases: 10. The CDR3 runs 17 residues. CDR3 sequence: CASSTLGLAGVGYEQYF. DNA of the CDR3: TGTGCCAGCAGTACCCTGGGACTAGCGGGAGTGGGATACGAGCAGTACTTC.

This clonotype was seen repeatedly, ten times or more. The chain employs TRBV20-1 and TRBJ1-1; D gene uncertain. V was pared by 2 bases and J by 2 bases, with 12 bases between. CDR3 length: 14 residues. Germline assignment: CDR1 DFQATT and CDR2 SNEGSKA (reference sequence). CDR3 coding DNA: TGCAGTGCTAGACGATCGACACTAAACACTGAAGCTTTCTTT. Its protein is CSARRSTLNTEAFF.

The table lists this clonotype with many counts. The chain joins TRBV5-1 to TRBJ2-7; D is perhaps TRBD1 (6 bases). The CDR3 extends over 18 amino acids. V was cut by 2 bases and J by 4 bases, with 25 bases left in between. The V gene's germline CDR1 is SGHRS and CDR2 YFSETQ. This chain's CDR3 is CASSLGWTAPRLWYEQYF. Here the CDR3 DNA reads TGCGCCAGCAGCTTAGGTTGGACAGCCCCTCGGTTGTGGTACGAGCAGTACTTC.

The table lists this clonotype with many counts. The V and J genes are TRBV11-2 and TRBJ2-2, with D possibly TRBD2 on 6 matching bases. The V gene's germline CDR1 is SGHAT and CDR2 FQNNGV. This CDR3 has 14 residues. V dropped 8 bases and J dropped 1 base, with 11 bases sitting between them. Here the CDR3 DNA reads TGTGCCAGCGGGGGACTGCTGAACACCGGGGAGCTGTTTTTT. It specifies CASGGLLNTGELFF.

This clonotype has at least ten counts. This chain uses TRBV5-1 with TRBJ1-3; TRBD1 aligns across 7 bases. The CDR3 extends over 14 amino acids. Germline lookup yields CDR1 SGHRS and CDR2 YFSETQ. Trimming removed 3 bases from V and 4 bases from J; junction bases left unmatched: 4. As DNA, the CDR3 is TGCGCCAGCAGCTCCTCGGGACAGGGAAACACCATATATTTT. This sequence encodes CASSSSGQGNTIYF.